The 30 T cell receptor beta chains below were found in one sample sequenced in a study of T-cell reconstitution after alpha-beta-depleted transplantation in children. Preparation of the TCRbeta library was carried out with unique molecular identifiers. TCRdb reprocessed the PCR reads with MiXCR, giving one entry per CDR3 protein. The sample lists about 400,000 distinct CDR3 sequences, around 15% occurring once. Sample: PBMCs, mostly from graft donor cells, taken 360 days after TCRalphabeta/CD19-depleted stem cell transplant. These receptors all stem from a boy younger than two who had a stem cell transplant for Wiskott-Aldrich syndrome, so the T cells may come from the graft donor.

This clonotype turned up a few times. This rearrangement joins TRBV27 to TRBJ2-7, with D hard to call. Trimming shortened V by 3 bases and J by 6 bases, and 24 bases separated the two germline ends. The CDR3 runs 17 residues. Germline CDR1 MNHEY, CDR2 SMNVEV (reference sequence). The chain's CDR3 is CASSLLTKAFSMGEQYF. For the CDR3, the DNA is TGTGCCAGCAGTTTGTTAACCAAGGCCTTCTCGATGGGCGAGCAGTACTTC.

The V gene is TRBV11-3, the J gene TRBJ2-1, with 8 bases identical to TRBD1. There are 14 residues in the CDR3. With 3 bases clipped from V and 6 bases from J, the junction kept 4 bases outside the gene matches. Germline V gene lookup returns CDR1 SGHNT and CDR2 YENEEA. The chain's CDR3 is CASSFETGVNEQFF. The CDR3 DNA reads TGTGCCAGCAGCTTTGAGACAGGGGTCAATGAGCAGTTCTTC.

The V and J genes are TRBV12-3 or TRBV12-4 and TRBJ2-1, with D hard to call. The CDR3 is 15 amino acids. Trimming stripped 5 bases from V and 6 bases from J, with 17 bases between. This CDR3 is CASSRTGLLSNEQFF. The CDR3 nucleotides read TGTGCCAGCAGTCGGACGGGCCTATTAAGCAATGAGCAGTTCTTC.

This chain connects TRBV5-4 to TRBJ2-1, with 9 bases matching TRBD2. Germline V lookup: CDR1 SGHNT, CDR2 YYREEE (reference sequence). Unmatched junction bases numbered 8, after V lost 4 bases and J lost 3 bases. This CDR3 comprises 16 residues. This CDR3 is CASSSPREGSYNEQFF. In DNA form, the CDR3 reads TGTGCCAGCAGCAGCCCGCGGGAGGGTAGCTACAATGAGCAGTTCTTC.

This clonotype was detected only a few times. The chain combines TRBV12-3 or TRBV12-4 with TRBJ2-5; 11 bases agree with TRBD1. The CDR3 spans 18 residues. The V and J ends lost 5 bases and 5 bases, in that order; junction bases with no gene match: 16. The CDR3 sequence is CASSLYPPGQGAIETQYF. The CDR3 DNA is TGTGCCAGCAGTCTCTATCCCCCCGGACAGGGGGCGATCGAGACCCAGTACTTC.

The V call is TRBV7-9, the J call TRBJ2-4, with a possible D match to TRBD1 (6 bases). The CDR3 is 16 amino acids. Trimming removed 6 bases at V and 0 bases at J, with 15 bases between. Germline V gene data show CDR1 as SEHNR and CDR2 as FQNEAQ (reference sequence). This chain's CDR3 is CASSSDRKLAKNIQYF. The CDR3 DNA reads TGTGCCAGCAGTTCTGACAGGAAACTAGCCAAAAACATTCAGTACTTC.

This clonotype was seen more than once but under ten times. The chain links TRBV29-1 to TRBJ2-7; tentatively, D is TRBD1 (5 bases). The V gene lost 5 bases and the J gene lost 2 bases, with 13 bases spanning the gap. Germline assignment: CDR1 SQVTM and CDR2 ANQGSEA. The CDR3 loop spans 13 amino acids. The CDR3 loop reads CSVLGPTAYEQYF. The CDR3 nucleotides are TGCAGCGTTTTGGGGCCTACTGCCTACGAGCAGTACTTC.

This chain joins TRBV7-8 and TRBJ2-2, with D perhaps matching TRBD1 (6 bases). This CDR3 is built from 16 residues. CDR1 and CDR2 from the germline V gene are SGHVS and FQNEAQ. The ends were cut back, 2 bases at V and 6 bases at J, with 16 bases in the middle. The CDR3 region is CASSLKSPGVPGELFF. In DNA, the CDR3 is TGTGCCAGCAGCTTAAAGTCTCCAGGGGTCCCCGGGGAGCTGTTTTTT.

The chain combines TRBV2 with TRBJ2-3, with D uncertain. Per the germline V gene, CDR1 is SNHLY and CDR2 is FYNNEI. CDR3 length: 15 residues. Between the trimmed V and J ends, which lost 5 bases and 3 bases, there was a span of 15 bases. The CDR3 coding sequence is TGTGCCAGCAGTTATCAAGGGTTGGGGACAGATACGCAGTATTTT. This codes for CASSYQGLGTDTQYF. Filled out from reference TRBV2 and TRBJ2-3, the complete variable domain reads EPEVTQTPSHQVTQMGQEVILRCVPISNHLYFYWYRQILGQKVEFLVSFYNNEISEKSEIFDDQFSVERPDGSNFTLKIRSTKLEDSAMYFCASSYQGLGTDTQYFGPGTRLTVL.

The CDR3 DNA is TGCGCCAGCAGCTTGATAAACAGGGTCGCAGATACGCAGTATTTT. Translation gives CASSLINRVADTQYF. The chain joins TRBV5-1 to TRBJ2-3; tentative D call: TRBD1 (6 bases). Between the trimmed V and J ends, which lost 1 base and 4 bases, there was a span of 13 bases. Germline-derived CDR1 and CDR2 are SGHRS and YFSETQ. This CDR3 has 15 amino acids.

This clonotype was detected a few times. The genes are TRBV7-9 and TRBJ1-6; possible D gene TRBD1, 6 bases. CDR1 and CDR2 from the germline V gene are SEHNR and FQNEAQ (reference sequence). The CDR3 runs to 17 residues. Trimming removed 3 bases at V and 6 bases at J, with 18 bases between. The CDR3 DNA follows: TGTGCCAGCAGCTTTAGGTCGAGGGGGGAAAGTAATTCACCCCTCCACTTT. It yields the protein CASSFRSRGESNSPLHF.

This clonotype has more than one count but fewer than ten. The chain recombines TRBV18 with TRBJ2-7, with D possibly being TRBD1 or TRBD2 (5 bases each). Deletions cut 1 base from V and 3 bases from J, with 10 bases between. This CDR3 spans 14 amino acids. Germline assignment: CDR1 KGHSH and CDR2 LQKENI. CDR3 residues: CASSPRGNRYEQYF. The CDR3 DNA follows: TGTGCCAGCTCACCACGGGGGAATCGCTACGAGCAGTACTTC.

This chain connects TRBV7-8 to TRBJ2-7, with D perhaps TRBD1 or TRBD2 (5 bases each). The germline CDR1 and CDR2 sequences are SGHVS and FQNEAQ. Trimming took 5 bases from V and 1 from J, leaving 12 bases between them. The length of the CDR3 is 14 residues. The DNA for the CDR3 is TGTGCCAGCAGCGCAGGGACCGCGTCCTACGAGCAGTACTTC. It is translated as CASSAGTASYEQYF.

The J gene is TRBJ1-1, the V gene TRBV7-8; 7 bases match TRBD1. J gave up 3 bases and V 3 bases, and 10 bases lay outside the gene matches. Germline CDR1 is SGHVS and CDR2 is FQNEAQ. The length of the CDR3 is 16 residues. For the CDR3, the DNA is TGTGCCAGCAGCTTGCCGACAGGGCGGGGGTACACTGAAGCTTTCTTT. Protein sequence: CASSLPTGRGYTEAFF.

In this sample, this clonotype turned up many times. The chain links TRBV12-3 or TRBV12-4 to TRBJ2-7; 8 nucleotides line up with TRBD1. The CDR3 runs 15 residues. J gave up 1 base and V 1 base, and 3 bases lay outside the gene matches. The CDR3: CASSLGTGPSYEQYF. CDR3 nucleotides: TGTGCCAGCAGTTTAGGGACAGGGCCTTCCTACGAGCAGTACTTC.

CDR3 DNA: TGTGCCAGCAGCTTAGTCGGGAGCACTATCTACGAGCAGTACTTC. It yields the protein CASSLVGSTIYEQYF. The V gene is TRBV11-3, the J gene TRBJ2-7; D is perhaps TRBD2 (6 bases). Germline V CDR1 and CDR2: SGHNT, YENEEA. The CDR3 length is 15 residues. The germline V and J ends were trimmed by 1 base and 3 bases, with 13 bases remaining between them.

This clonotype has just a few counts. The chain carries TRBV11-2 and TRBJ2-3, with 9 nucleotides matching TRBD2. Trimming at V came to 3 bases and at J to 0 bases, leaving 16 bases not matched to a gene. The CDR3 consists of 20 residues. Germline V gene sequence: CDR1 SGHAT, CDR2 FQNNGV. The CDR3 reads CASSLLTPSGIGTSTDTQYF. DNA for the CDR3: TGTGCCAGCAGCTTGTTAACCCCTAGCGGGATTGGGACTAGCACAGATACGCAGTATTTT.

This clonotype came up a few times. The chain has TRBV15 and TRBJ2-1; 10 nucleotides line up with TRBD2. V lost 0 bases to trimming and J lost 5 bases; unmatched junction nucleotides: 7. Per the germline V gene, CDR1 is LNHNV and CDR2 is YYDKDF (reference sequence). The CDR3 has 17 residues. The DNA of the CDR3 is TGTGCCACCAGCAGAGATCTTGGACTAGCGGTAGACAATGAGCAGTTCTTC. It specifies CATSRDLGLAVDNEQFF. The whole variable domain, filled in from reference TRBV15 and TRBJ2-1, reads DAMVIQNPRYQVTQFGKPVTLSCSQTLNHNVMYWYQQKSSQAPKLLFHYYDKDFNNEADTPDNFQSRRPNTSFCFLDIRSPGLGDTAMYLCATSRDLGLAVDNEQFFGPGTRLTVL.

This chain connects TRBV4-1 to TRBJ2-7, with D possibly being TRBD2 (7 bases). This CDR3 is built from 17 residues. Per the germline V gene, CDR1 is MGHRA and CDR2 is YSYEKL. V lost 2 bases, J lost 4 bases, and 21 bases lay in between. CDR3 sequence reads: CASSQRIQGGGAYEQYF. The CDR3 DNA reads as TGCGCCAGCAGCCAAAGAATACAGGGAGGGGGGGCGTACGAGCAGTACTTC.

The genes are TRBV27 and TRBJ2-3, with D possibly being TRBD1 (5 bases). Germline V lookup: CDR1 MNHEY, CDR2 SMNVEV (reference sequence). V lost 0 bases and J 5 bases, leaving 15 bases between the germline ends. The CDR3 extends over 16 amino acids. CDR3 in amino acids: CASSLSLPMGRDTQYF. Written as DNA, the CDR3 is TGTGCCAGCAGTTTATCGCTCCCGATGGGGCGAGATACGCAGTATTTT.

The chain joins TRBV5-1 to TRBJ1-6; D is unresolved. This CDR3 spans 13 amino acids. V was shortened by 6 bases and J by 5 bases, with 9 bases between the two germline ends. Germline CDR1 is SGHRS and CDR2 is YFSETQ. The chain's CDR3 is CASTAADNSPLHF. In DNA, the CDR3 is TGCGCCAGCACGGCAGCGGATAATTCACCCCTCCACTTT.

This clonotype was observed a few times. The chain links TRBV10-3 to TRBJ2-3; 10 nucleotides agree with TRBD2. The germline V gene has CDR1 ENHRY and CDR2 SYGVKD. Losses at the gene ends were 3 bases for V and 3 bases for J; bases not matched to a gene: 9. The CDR3 sequence is 17 residues long. The CDR3 bases are TGTGCCATCAGTGACTTACTAGCGGGAAAAGCGACAGATACGCAGTATTTT. This translates into CAISDLLAGKATDTQYF.

The chain is built from TRBV12-3 or TRBV12-4 and TRBJ2-1, with 10 bases lining up with TRBD1. The CDR3 consists of 15 residues. V lost 5 bases and J lost 4; bases outside the gene matches: 5. CDR3 amino acids: CASSPGGQGYNEQFF. In DNA, the CDR3 is TGTGCCAGCAGTCCAGGGGGACAGGGGTACAATGAGCAGTTCTTC.

The J gene is TRBJ2-7, the V gene TRBV18; D is uncertain. Trimming stripped 3 bases from V and 1 base from J, with 16 bases between. CDR1 is KGHSH, CDR2 LQKENI, per germline. The CDR3 is 16 residues long. This CDR3 reads CASSPSVKSKSYEQYF. The CDR3 region has the DNA TGTGCCAGCTCACCCTCGGTTAAGAGTAAGTCCTACGAGCAGTACTTC.

CDR3 residues: CASSFPGEPYNEQFF. The DNA for the CDR3 is TGTGCCAGTAGTTTTCCCGGGGAACCTTACAATGAGCAGTTCTTC. The chain joins TRBV19 to TRBJ2-1; D perhaps matches TRBD2 (5 bases). The CDR3 sequence is 15 residues long. V lost 5 bases, J lost 4 bases, and 15 bases lay in between. The germline V gene has CDR1 LNHDA and CDR2 SQIVND (reference sequence). The whole variable domain, remainder taken from reference TRBV19 and TRBJ2-1, is DGGITQSPKYLFRKEGQNVTLSCEQNLNHDAMYWYRQDPGQGLRLIYYSQIVNDFQKGDIAEGYSVSREKKESFPLTVTSAQKNPTAFYLCASSFPGEPYNEQFFGPGTRLTVL.

The V and J genes are TRBV5-1 and TRBJ2-3; 8 nucleotides agree with TRBD1. This CDR3 is built from 16 residues. The germline gives CDR1 SGHRS, CDR2 YFSETQ. J gave up 1 base and V 3 bases, and 7 bases lay outside the gene matches. This CDR3 reads CASSSSDRVGTDTQYF. DNA of the CDR3: TGCGCCAGCAGCTCCTCGGACAGGGTGGGCACAGATACGCAGTATTTT.

This chain joins TRBV5-1 and TRBJ2-7, with 7 positions matching TRBD1. This CDR3 is built from 15 residues. V shed 1 base, J shed 6 bases, and the junction held 10 bases outside the gene matches. Germline-derived CDR1 and CDR2 are SGHRS and YFSETQ. CDR3 bases: TGCGCCAGCAGCTTGACAGGGGCGGAGGCCGGCGAGCAGTACTTC. Its protein is CASSLTGAEAGEQYF.

This clonotype has a handful of counts. The rearrangement links TRBV20-1 to TRBJ2-5, with D uncertain. Trimming removed 2 bases at V and 7 bases at J, with 11 bases between. CDR3 length: 12 amino acids. Per the germline V gene, CDR1 is DFQATT and CDR2 is SNEGSKA (reference sequence). The CDR3 is CSARILSRTQYF. CDR3 coding DNA: TGCAGTGCTAGAATCTTGTCGCGGACCCAGTACTTC.

The genes are TRBV11-2 and TRBJ2-2; the D gene is possibly TRBD1 (5 bases). V dropped 6 bases and J dropped 10 bases, with 30 bases sitting between them. The germline gives CDR1 SGHAT, CDR2 FQNNGV. CDR3 size: 18 residues. The CDR3 sequence: CASSRSPRAQGQSVELFF. DNA of the CDR3: TGTGCCAGCAGTCGTAGTCCTAGGGCCCAGGGTCAGTCCGTGGAGCTGTTTTTT.

The chain employs TRBV4-1 and TRBJ2-7; a weak D match, TRBD2 (5 bases). Deletions cut 4 bases from V and 6 bases from J, with 16 bases between. The CDR3 loop spans 14 amino acids. Looked up from germline, CDR1 is MGHRA and CDR2 is YSYEKL. CDR3 region: CASSRGLSISEQYF. The CDR3 DNA reads as TGCGCCAGCAGCCGTGGACTGTCGATTTCCGAGCAGTACTTC.